This T cell receptor beta chain was captured in a study of blood T cell repertoires in COVID-19 (dated by TCRdb to about 2020). The study in broad terms: Collaborator samples came from the United States, Italy and Spain and covered acute and convalescent phases of COVID-19. Where available, HLA class I and class II types were taken from metadata supplied by the sample provider and were not determined by assay-based typing. Samples were obtained from the ongoing ImmuneRACE study (first 160 participants) and from 1,254 subjects provided by 6 global collaborators. The material from the prospective study consisted of cDNA or gDNA derived from T cells, B-cell-depleted T cells, or PBMCs. Subjects who had been exposed to COVID-19, were actively infected with it, or had recovered from it provided the deeply sampled blood TCRbeta repertoires that made up the dataset. The repertoires were made available in a free public database intended to serve as a resource for research on the immune response to SARS-CoV-2. Nearly every sample came with metadata listing a de-identified subject ID, COVID-19 status, age in years and sex. Points the paper makes about the study in general: How much clinical and demographic metadata was included differed by source and by participant, and the metadata was provided uncurated.

TCRbeta CDR3 regions were amplified from genomic DNA using the immunoSEQ Assay, a bias-controlled multiplex PCR. The published analysis was carried out like this. The number of nucleated cells in each sample was estimated by amplification of reference gene primers within the assay. Sequence reads were collapsed and filtered to measure the absolute abundance of every unique TCRbeta CDR3 rearrangement. For each sample, productive Simpson clonality was calculated as the square root of Simpson's diversity index over productive rearrangements. Sourced from immuneACCESS, this table was stored by TCRdb with only in-frame sequences that have V and J called. A share of the clones is absent; for the studies checked, an unresolved V gene accounts for under half, and the remainder has no known explanation. That table is the source of V, J and clone size, and D and trimming were worked out from the DNA. Within this sample are 110,000 or so clones, with 75% to 90% of them counted one time only. Clones ranked in the top ten supply about 8.1% of the sample.

Details on this clone: Its antigen remains unidentified. No base quality information exists; no much larger clone differs at one position.

Collaborating institutions collected whole blood in K2EDTA tubes following their own protocols. For TCRbeta analysis, collaborator samples were shipped as frozen whole blood, as isolated PBMCs, or as DNA extracted from either sample type. CDR1 and CDR2, per the germline V gene, are LGHNA and YNFKEQ. The trim is 1 base for V and 1 base for J, with a gap of 13 bases between the germline ends. The CDR3 goes from the cysteine to the phenylalanine over 16 residues. Just CDR3 DNA is preserved here, 48 bases in frame from base 1. The TCR sequence derives from a woman aged 40 to 50 with acute or convalescent COVID-19. Recombination linked TRBV4-2 to TRBJ1-1, with a weak D call of TRBD1 (6 bases match). The sample consisted of peripheral blood. The sequenced DNA is TGTGCCAGCAGCCAAGTCGGGGGCGGGGGGAACACTGAAGCTTTCTTT. Its product reads: CASSQVGGGGNTEAFF.